These T cell receptor beta chains were read from a single sample in a study of blood T cell repertoires in COVID-19. Here immunoSEQ multiplex PCR was the method, and the copy in TCRdb shows in-frame clones only, minus some. This sample has 150,000 to 200,000 clones; roughly nine tenths occur once, and the top ten carry approximately 9.9%. Source material: peripheral blood. The source is a woman aged 55-69 years with COVID-19, enrolled during active disease. Each CDR3 is given with its conserved first and last residue. A D gene is named only where the DNA matches it firmly. Clone sizes are given selectively: once, few, many, or a class where the clone is expanded.

d_call j_call v_call clone_size cdr3_aa cdr3_nt
- TRBJ2-7 TRBV28 - CASSVPGLGLYEQYF TGTGCCAGCAGCGTACCGGGACTTGGGCTCTACGAGCAGTACTTC
- TRBJ1-5 TRBV4-1 - CASSQAGGANQPQHF TGCGCCAGCAGCCAAGCGGGGGGGGCTAATCAGCCCCAGCATTTT
- TRBJ2-7 TRBV10-3 - CAIREGGDYEQYF TGTGCCATCAGGGAAGGGGGGGACTACGAGCAGTACTTC
TRBD1 TRBJ1-5 TRBV2 - CASSEIIEGGEYKANQPQHF TGTGCCAGCAGTGAGATCATAGAAGGGGGCGAGTATAAAGCAAATCAGCCCCAGCATTTT
TRBD1 TRBJ2-7 TRBV6-5 - CASRGTGTYEQYF TGTGCCAGCAGGGGGACAGGGACCTACGAGCAGTACTTC
TRBD2 TRBJ2-3 TRBV27 - CASSLGTSGRGVDTQYF TGTGCCAGCAGTCTCGGGACTAGCGGGAGGGGGGTAGATACGCAGTATTTT
- TRBJ2-7 TRBV6-6 - CASSYRSGSYEQYF TGTGCCAGCAGTTACCGGAGCGGATCCTACGAGCAGTACTTC
TRBD1 TRBJ1-2 TRBV18 once CASSVGDSASAGYTF TGTGCCAGCTCAGTCGGGGACAGCGCCTCGGCTGGCTACACCTTC
TRBD2 TRBJ2-1 TRBV9 - CASSVGGTSVDNEQFF TGTGCCAGCAGCGTAGGAGGGACTAGCGTCGACAATGAGCAGTTCTTC
TRBD1 TRBJ1-4 TRBV5-6 - CASSRTGGNEKLFF TGTGCCAGCAGCCGGACAGGGGGAAATGAAAAACTGTTTTTT
TRBD2 TRBJ2-7 TRBV4-2 - CASSQVAGGVEQYF TGTGCCAGCAGCCAAGTGGCGGGAGGAGTCGAGCAGTACTTC
- TRBJ1-3 TRBV9 once CASSVAGAGNTIYF TGTGCCAGCAGCGTAGCAGGGGCTGGAAACACCATATATTTT